The 10 T cell receptor beta chains listed next were all sequenced from one sample in a study of control samples from healthy donors and cancer patients. Sequencing was performed with immunoSEQ multiplex PCR; in TCRdb, only in-frame clones are kept and a portion is missing. This table has more than 25,000 clones, roughly 94% appearing once. Sequences were obtained from blood. The origin of the receptors is a man aged 55 to 70 in good health.

V and J are TRBV14 and TRBJ1-3; D is ambiguous. V was clipped by 1 base and J by 4 bases, with 5 bases between them. This CDR3 spans 13 amino acids. Germline CDR1 and CDR2: SGHDN and FVKESK. The CDR3 region is CASSQVRGNTIYF. In DNA form, the CDR3 reads TGTGCCAGCAGCCAAGTGCGGGGAAACACCATATATTTT. Together with reference TRBV14 and TRBJ1-3, the CDR3 gives the full variable domain: EAGVTQFPSHSVIEKGQTVTLRCDPISGHDNLYWYRRVMGKEIKFLLHFVKESKQDESGMPNNRFLAERTGGTYSTLKVQPAELEDSGVYFCASSQVRGNTIYFGEGSWLTVV.

This sequence joins TRBV7-8 and TRBJ1-1; D possibly corresponds to TRBD1 (6 bases). With 5 bases removed from V and 4 bases from J, the gap between germline ends came to 17 bases. The CDR3 is made up of 15 amino acids. The germline CDR1 and CDR2 sequences are SGHVS and FQNEAQ. DNA of the CDR3: TGTGCCAGCAGCCCACCACAGGGTTGGGGCACTGAAGCTTTCTTT. This sequence encodes CASSPPQGWGTEAFF.

The chain has TRBV28 and TRBJ1-5; maybe TRBD1 (6 bases). V lost 5 bases, J lost 0 bases, and 11 bases lay in between. Germline values: CDR1 MDHEN, CDR2 SYDVKM. The CDR3 covers 15 residues. Here the CDR3 DNA reads TGTGCCAGCAGTCACGGACAGTATAGCAATCAGCCCCAGCATTTT. This encodes CASSHGQYSNQPQHF.

The chain couples TRBV3-1 (or the pseudogene TRBV3-2) to TRBJ2-5; D remains unclear. Deletions cut 4 bases from V and 5 bases from J, with 2 bases between. CDR1 is LGHDT and CDR2 is YNNKEL in the germline V gene (reference sequence). The CDR3 length is 10 residues. The CDR3 coding sequence is TGTGCCAGCAGCCGGGAGACCCAGTACTTC. Protein product: CASSRETQYF.

This chain uses TRBV6-5 with TRBJ1-1; TRBD1 aligns across 8 bases. V trimming: 0 bases; J trimming: 5 bases; junction bases outside the gene matches: 8. Looked up from germline, CDR1 is MNHEY and CDR2 is SVGAGI. The CDR3 runs 16 residues. This CDR3 is CASSYSNAGGRTEAFF. CDR3 coding DNA: TGTGCCAGCAGTTACTCGAATGCAGGGGGCAGGACTGAAGCTTTCTTT.

As DNA, the CDR3 is TGTGCCAGTACCCAGCAGGCAGGGAGCAATCAGCCCCAGCATTTT. Translated: CASTQQAGSNQPQHF. This chain uses TRBV19 with TRBJ1-5, with D maybe TRBD1 (5 bases). The V and J ends lost 7 bases and 1 base respectively, with 14 bases between them. Germline-derived CDR1 and CDR2 are LNHDA and SQIVND (reference sequence). This CDR3 is built from 15 residues.

The rearrangement links TRBV11-2 to TRBJ1-5; D uncertain. Germline values: CDR1 SGHAT, CDR2 FQNNGV. V lost 3 bases and J lost 1, with 4 bases in between. The CDR3 is 13 residues long. Written as DNA, the CDR3 is TGTGCCAGCAGCTTTAACAGCAATCAGCCCCAGCATTTT. This gives the protein CASSFNSNQPQHF.

CDR3 DNA: TGCGCCAGCAGTTTCGAGGGATACGAGCAGTACTTC. It codes for CASSFEGYEQYF. This rearrangement joins TRBV10-2 to TRBJ2-7; D is possibly TRBD2 (5 bases). V was trimmed by 5 bases and J by 4 bases, leaving 9 bases between them. This CDR3 region has 12 residues. The V gene's germline CDR1 is WSHSY and CDR2 SAAADI.

The chain uses TRBV7-8 and TRBJ1-2; 8 bases match TRBD1. In germline, CDR1 is SGHVS, CDR2 FQNEAQ. The CDR3 length is 14 residues. With 5 bases clipped from V and 6 bases from J, the junction kept 8 bases outside the gene matches. Here the CDR3 reads CASSENRGGDGYTF. In DNA form, the CDR3 reads TGTGCCAGCAGCGAAAACAGGGGGGGAGATGGCTACACCTTC. The full variable domain, its missing parts supplied by reference TRBV7-8 and TRBJ1-2, is GAGVSQSPRYKVAKRGQDVALRCDPISGHVSLFWYQQALGQGPEFLTYFQNEAQLDKSGLPSDRFFAERPEGSVSTLKIQRTQQEDSAVYLCASSENRGGDGYTFGSGTRLTVV.

This sequence joins TRBV6-6 and TRBJ1-6; possibly TRBD1 for D (5 bases). This CDR3 comprises 13 residues. Germline V gives CDR1 MNHNY, CDR2 SVGAGI (reference sequence). The V gene lost 8 bases and the J gene lost 4 bases, with 9 bases spanning the gap. Here the CDR3 reads CASGGFYNSPLHF. The CDR3, as DNA: TGTGCCAGCGGGGGGTTTTATAATTCACCCCTCCACTTT.